The 28 T cell receptor beta chains below all came from one sample that was sequenced in a study of control samples from healthy donors and cancer patients. Here immunoSEQ multiplex PCR was the method, and the copy in TCRdb shows in-frame clones only, minus some. The sample lists about 92,000 clones; around 82% were seen once. Sequencing was performed on blood. The receptor source for this set is an older woman in good health.

This sequence joins TRBV28 and TRBJ1-5, with D perhaps matching TRBD1 (5 bases). The CDR3 has 14 residues. The germline CDR1 and CDR2 sequences are MDHEN and SYDVKM. The V end was cut by 0 bases, the J end by 7 bases, with 10 bases between. This CDR3 reads CASSLWQGGQPQHF. CDR3 DNA: TGTGCCAGCAGTTTATGGCAGGGAGGACAGCCCCAGCATTTT.

The V call is TRBV2, the J call TRBJ1-5; D remains ambiguous. Trimming left V 3 bases short and J 4 bases short, with 7 bases between. The CDR3 runs 13 residues. Germline assignment: CDR1 SNHLY and CDR2 FYNNEI. DNA for the CDR3: TGTGCCAGCAGTGACACTCGAAATCAGCCCCAGCATTTT. Residues: CASSDTRNQPQHF.

This clone has only one observation. The chain is built from TRBV7-9 and TRBJ1-5; unclear D gene. V lost 4 bases and J 2 bases, leaving 18 bases between the germline ends. The length of the CDR3 is 17 residues. Germline loops: CDR1 SEHNR, CDR2 FQNEAQ (reference sequence). The CDR3 loop is CASSSSVGVSGNQPQHF. The CDR3, as DNA: TGTGCCAGCAGCTCCTCAGTCGGGGTCTCGGGCAATCAGCCCCAGCATTTT. Full variable domain (outside the CDR3, taken from reference TRBV7-9 and TRBJ1-5): DTGVSQNPRHKITKRGQNVTFRCDPISEHNRLYWYRQTLGQGPEFLTYFQNEAQLEKSRLLSDRFSAERPKGSFSTLEIQRTEQGDSAMYLCASSSSVGVSGNQPQHFGDGTRLSIL.

This sequence joins TRBV3-1 (or the pseudogene TRBV3-2) and TRBJ1-2; D is undetermined. Germline CDR1 LGHDT, CDR2 YNNKEL (reference sequence). The CDR3 covers 14 residues. V lost 4 bases to trimming and J lost 0 bases, with 9 bases between them. The CDR3 DNA sequence: TGTGCCAGCAGCCCAGGCAATTCTAACTATGGCTACACCTTC. It yields the protein CASSPGNSNYGYTF.

The genes are TRBV29-1 and TRBJ1-4, with no clear D. V dropped 7 bases and J dropped 4 bases, with 7 bases sitting between them. This CDR3 has 11 residues. Germline V gives CDR1 SQVTM, CDR2 ANQGSEA. As DNA, the CDR3 is TGCAGCGGACGGTATAATGAAAAACTGTTTTTT. Translated, it gives CSGRYNEKLFF.

The chain uses TRBV9 and TRBJ2-2; 8 bases match TRBD2. The germline CDR1 and CDR2 sequences are SGDLS and YYNGEE. With V trimmed by 0 bases and J by 11 bases, 6 bases remained unmatched. CDR3 length equals 14 residues. For the CDR3, the DNA is TGTGCCAGCAGCGTAGGGCTAGCGGGCCGCGAGCTGTTTTTT. Protein sequence: CASSVGLAGRELFF.

A few counts support this clone. The J gene is TRBJ2-7, the V gene TRBV5-6; unclear D gene. Germline CDR1 SGHDT, CDR2 YYEEEE. This CDR3 has 16 residues. Trimming cost V 1 base and J 1 base, with 15 bases left between them. The CDR3: CASSLYYLGGSYEQYF. The CDR3 DNA reads TGTGCCAGCAGCTTGTACTACCTCGGTGGGTCCTACGAGCAGTACTTC.

V usage is TRBV5-1 and J usage is TRBJ2-2; TRBD1 aligns across 11 bases. Germline trimming cut 4 bases from V and 4 bases from J; bases unmatched to any gene: 3. This CDR3 has 15 amino acids. Germline CDR1 and CDR2: SGHRS and YFSETQ. The CDR3 DNA is TGCGCCAGCAGCCCCGGGACAGGGGGCACCGGGGAGCTGTTTTTT. Translated: CASSPGTGGTGELFF.

The rearrangement joins TRBV5-1 to TRBJ2-7, with 12 bases matching TRBD1. The V gene's germline CDR1 is SGHRS and CDR2 YFSETQ. With V trimmed by 4 bases and J by 9 bases, 11 bases remained unmatched. CDR3 length: 15 amino acids. CDR3 sequence: CASSTGTGGGSPQYF. The CDR3 nucleotides are TGCGCCAGCAGCACGGGGACAGGGGGCGGGAGCCCGCAGTACTTC.

About this clone: An end of the junction does not agree with germline; a read error may underlie this. The same CDR3 can be traced to other DNA sequences in this sample. This chain joins TRBV4-2 and TRBJ2-3; D ambiguous. This CDR3 region has 13 residues. Germline CDR1 and CDR2: LGHNA and YNFKEQ. The CDR3 is CASSQRTEDTQYF. The CDR3 DNA reads TGTGCCAGCAGCCAGAGGACCGAAGATACACAGTATTTT.

The sample holds one count of this clone. The V and J genes are TRBV6-2 or TRBV6-3 and TRBJ1-1; TRBD1 might be the D (6 bases). Trimming shortened V by 2 bases and J by 9 bases, and 16 bases separated the two germline ends. In germline, CDR1 is MNHEY, CDR2 SVGEGT. This CDR3 spans 14 amino acids. The CDR3 bases are TGTGCCAGCAGTTACCTCTCCTCGACAGGCAAAGCTTTCTTT. Protein: CASSYLSSTGKAFF.

The J gene is TRBJ1-1, the V gene TRBV6-5; 7 positions agree with TRBD1. CDR3 length: 15 amino acids. V was pared by 6 bases and J by 10 bases, with 17 bases of the junction left unmatched. Germline assignment: CDR1 MNHEY and CDR2 SVGAGI. Here the CDR3 DNA reads TGTGCCAGCAGATACCAATACCCGGGACAGCCTCGAGCTTTCTTT. Translation gives CASRYQYPGQPRAFF.

In the case of this clone: Mismatch with germline at one junction end may stem from a read error. The same CDR3 also results from other DNA sequences found in this sample. J is TRBJ2-3 and V is TRBV7-7; 12 bases line up with TRBD2. CDR3 size: 15 residues. The germline gives CDR1 SSHAT, CDR2 FNYEAQ (reference sequence). The CDR3 coding sequence is TGTGCTAGCAGCTTAGGACTAGCGGGAACAGATACGCAGTATTTT. Translated, it gives CASSLGLAGTDTQYF.

V usage is TRBV7-9 and J usage is TRBJ2-5; D not certain. This CDR3 comprises 11 residues. Trimming left V 5 bases short and J 3 bases short, with 4 bases between. Germline V lookup: CDR1 SEHNR, CDR2 FQNEAQ (reference sequence). The CDR3 protein is CASSRKETQYF. CDR3 bases: TGTGCCAGCAGCCGTAAAGAGACCCAGTACTTC.

This rearrangement joins TRBV7-9 to TRBJ1-4; D call uncertain. The ends were cut back, 3 bases at V and 7 bases at J, with 15 bases in the middle. This CDR3 region has 15 residues. Germline assignment: CDR1 SEHNR and CDR2 FQNEAQ (reference sequence). The CDR3 bases are TGTGCCAGCAGCTTTTCGATTCCGGAGGGTGAAAAACTGTTTTTT. Translating gives CASSFSIPEGEKLFF.

The chain joins TRBV6-5 to TRBJ2-7; 7 bases line up with TRBD1. The CDR3 consists of 13 residues. J was trimmed by 7 bases and V by 4 bases; bases with no gene match: 7. CDR1 and CDR2 (germline): MNHEY, SVGAGI. The CDR3 DNA follows: TGTGCCAGCAGTTCTCCAGGGGGTGTAGAGCAGTACTTC. Amino acids: CASSSPGGVEQYF.

The V call is TRBV18, the J call TRBJ1-5; TRBD1 matches 7 bases. Germline CDR1 and CDR2: KGHSH and LQKENI. The CDR3 runs 14 residues. Trimming took 3 bases from V and 4 from J; bases not matched to a gene: 3. CDR3 sequence reads: CASSPGTANQPQHF. The CDR3 nucleotides read TGTGCCAGCTCACCCGGGACAGCGAATCAGCCCCAGCATTTT.

The genes are TRBV10-3 and TRBJ2-3; TRBD2 agrees at 11 bases. Germline CDR1 reads ENHRY; CDR2 reads SYGVKD. Trimming removed 4 bases from V and 3 bases from J; junction bases left unmatched: 6. There are 16 residues in the CDR3. CDR3 in amino acids: CAISGGVAGGTDTQYF. CDR3 nucleotides: TGTGCCATCAGTGGCGGGGTAGCGGGGGGGACAGATACGCAGTATTTT.

The chain recombines TRBV19 with TRBJ1-2; D is ambiguous. Germline values: CDR1 LNHDA, CDR2 SQIVND (reference sequence). The CDR3 spans 13 residues. V dropped 6 bases and J dropped 4 bases, with 12 bases sitting between them. CDR3 in amino acids: CASSSLQPYGYTF. The DNA for the CDR3 is TGTGCCAGTAGCTCACTCCAGCCCTATGGCTACACCTTC.

The chain combines TRBV10-3 with TRBJ2-5, with 12 bases lining up with TRBD2. Trimming took 0 bases from V and 4 from J; bases not matched to a gene: 18. Germline assignment: CDR1 ENHRY and CDR2 SYGVKD. This CDR3 region has 21 residues. The CDR3 sequence: CAISESSLLAGGRMFLETQYF. CDR3 DNA: TGTGCCATCAGTGAGTCGAGCCTTCTAGCGGGGGGGCGCATGTTCTTAGAGACCCAGTACTTC.

The genes are TRBV18 and TRBJ1-4; D perhaps matches TRBD1 (5 bases). The CDR3 contains 16 residues. Looked up from germline, CDR1 is KGHSH and CDR2 is LQKENI. Trimming cost V 3 bases and J 7 bases, with 18 bases left between them. The CDR3 is CASSPYQGVSGEKLFF. Written as DNA, the CDR3 is TGTGCCAGCTCACCTTATCAGGGTGTTTCGGGTGAAAAACTGTTTTTT.

Of note for this clone: At the DNA level, this CDR3 is encoded by other sequences in the same sample as well. The CDR3 sequence is CASRSGGNYGYTF. CDR3 nucleotides: TGTGCCAGCAGGTCGGGCGGGAACTATGGCTACACCTTC. This chain joins TRBV6-5 and TRBJ1-2; D is uncertain. Trimming took off 6 bases at V and 2 bases at J, with 10 bases between the two ends. The CDR3 is made up of 13 amino acids. Germline V gene lookup returns CDR1 MNHEY and CDR2 SVGAGI.

The chain employs TRBV19 and TRBJ2-4; 7 bases agree with TRBD2. The junction had 10 bases not matched to a gene; V was cut back by 5 bases and J by 0 bases. The V gene's germline CDR1 is LNHDA and CDR2 SQIVND (reference sequence). This CDR3 comprises 17 residues. The CDR3 is CASSALAGTLAKNIQYF. The CDR3 bases are TGTGCCAGTAGTGCCTTAGCGGGCACGTTAGCCAAAAACATTCAGTACTTC.

J is TRBJ1-6 and V is TRBV24-1, with D hard to call. V was cut by 5 bases and J by 8 bases, with 12 bases left in between. The CDR3 contains 14 residues. Germline lookup yields CDR1 KGHDR and CDR2 SFDVKD. CDR3 nucleotides: TGTGCCACCAGTGCAAAAGGAATTGATTCACCCCTCCACTTT. Translation gives CATSAKGIDSPLHF.

The rearrangement links TRBV2 to TRBJ2-3; 10 bases are a match to TRBD1. Germline trimming cut 5 bases from V and 2 bases from J; bases unmatched to any gene: 4. Germline values: CDR1 SNHLY, CDR2 FYNNEI. The CDR3 extends over 15 amino acids. Here the CDR3 DNA reads TGTGCCAGCAGTTGGACAGGGGGGACCACAGATACGCAGTATTTT. This sequence encodes CASSWTGGTTDTQYF.

The CDR3 DNA sequence: TGTGCCAGCCGATTAGCGGGAGGTCGCGAGACCCAGTACTTC. Its protein is CASRLAGGRETQYF. The gene calls are TRBV6-5 and TRBJ2-5; 10 nucleotides line up with TRBD2. Per the germline V gene, CDR1 is MNHEY and CDR2 is SVGAGI. V gave up 8 bases and J gave up 5 bases; unmatched junction bases: 8. This CDR3 has 14 amino acids.

This clone was counted a few times. This rearrangement joins TRBV19 to TRBJ2-3, with D hard to call. Trimming pared 1 base from V and 2 bases from J, leaving 7 bases between. CDR3 length: 14 residues. The germline CDR1 and CDR2 sequences are LNHDA and SQIVND (reference sequence). Here the CDR3 DNA reads TGTGCCAGTAGTATAGGAAGGACCACAGATACGCAGTATTTT. Translated, it gives CASSIGRTTDTQYF.

DNA of the CDR3: TGTGCCAGCAGCTCCCGGACTAGCGGGGGGGGCTCCGATACGCAGTATTTT. Translating it yields CASSSRTSGGGSDTQYF. The chain links TRBV7-9 to TRBJ2-3; 15 bases line up with TRBD2. The CDR3 has 17 amino acids. The J segment lost 6 bases and the V segment lost 4 bases, leaving 8 bases of the junction unmatched. The V gene's germline CDR1 is SEHNR and CDR2 FQNEAQ (reference sequence).